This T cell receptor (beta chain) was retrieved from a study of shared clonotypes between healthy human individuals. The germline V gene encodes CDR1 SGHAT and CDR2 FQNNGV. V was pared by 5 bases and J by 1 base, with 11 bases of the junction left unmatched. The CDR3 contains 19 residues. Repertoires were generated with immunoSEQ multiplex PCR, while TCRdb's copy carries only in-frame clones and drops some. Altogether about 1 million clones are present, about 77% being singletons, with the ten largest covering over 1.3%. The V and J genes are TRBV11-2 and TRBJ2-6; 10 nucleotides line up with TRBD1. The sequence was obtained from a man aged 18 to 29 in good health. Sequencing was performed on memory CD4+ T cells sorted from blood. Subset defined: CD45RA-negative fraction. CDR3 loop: CASSGGTGEQTSGANVLTF. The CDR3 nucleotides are TGTGCCAGCAGCGGGGGGACAGGGGAACAAACTTCTGGGGCCAACGTCCTGACTTTC.